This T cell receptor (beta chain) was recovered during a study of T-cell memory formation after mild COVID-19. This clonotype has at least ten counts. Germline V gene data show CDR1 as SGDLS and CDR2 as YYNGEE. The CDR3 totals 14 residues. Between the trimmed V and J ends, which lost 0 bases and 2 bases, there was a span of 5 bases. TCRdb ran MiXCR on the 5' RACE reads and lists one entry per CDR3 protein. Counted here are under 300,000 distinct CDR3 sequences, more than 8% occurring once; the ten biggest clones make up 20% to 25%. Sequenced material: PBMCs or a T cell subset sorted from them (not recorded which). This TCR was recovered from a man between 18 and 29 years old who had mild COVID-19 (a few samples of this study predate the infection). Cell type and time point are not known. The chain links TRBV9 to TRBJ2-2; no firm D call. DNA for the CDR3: TGTGCCAGCAGCGTAGGCACCAACACCGGGGAGCTGTTTTTT. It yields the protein CASSVGTNTGELFF.